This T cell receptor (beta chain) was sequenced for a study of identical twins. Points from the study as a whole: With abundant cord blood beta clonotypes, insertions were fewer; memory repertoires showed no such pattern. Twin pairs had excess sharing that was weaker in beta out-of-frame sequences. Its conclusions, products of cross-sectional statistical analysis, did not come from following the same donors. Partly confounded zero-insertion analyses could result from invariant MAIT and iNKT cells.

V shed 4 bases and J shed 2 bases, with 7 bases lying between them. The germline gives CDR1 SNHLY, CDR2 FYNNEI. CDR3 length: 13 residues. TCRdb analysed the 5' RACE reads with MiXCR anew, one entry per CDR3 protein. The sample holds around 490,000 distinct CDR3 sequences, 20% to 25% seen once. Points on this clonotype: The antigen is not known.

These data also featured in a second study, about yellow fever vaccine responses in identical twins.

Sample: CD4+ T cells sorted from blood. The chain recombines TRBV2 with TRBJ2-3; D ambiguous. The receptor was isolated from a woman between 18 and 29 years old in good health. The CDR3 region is CASSAVFTDTQYF. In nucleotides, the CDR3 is TGTGCCAGCAGTGCCGTTTTCACAGATACGCAGTATTTT.